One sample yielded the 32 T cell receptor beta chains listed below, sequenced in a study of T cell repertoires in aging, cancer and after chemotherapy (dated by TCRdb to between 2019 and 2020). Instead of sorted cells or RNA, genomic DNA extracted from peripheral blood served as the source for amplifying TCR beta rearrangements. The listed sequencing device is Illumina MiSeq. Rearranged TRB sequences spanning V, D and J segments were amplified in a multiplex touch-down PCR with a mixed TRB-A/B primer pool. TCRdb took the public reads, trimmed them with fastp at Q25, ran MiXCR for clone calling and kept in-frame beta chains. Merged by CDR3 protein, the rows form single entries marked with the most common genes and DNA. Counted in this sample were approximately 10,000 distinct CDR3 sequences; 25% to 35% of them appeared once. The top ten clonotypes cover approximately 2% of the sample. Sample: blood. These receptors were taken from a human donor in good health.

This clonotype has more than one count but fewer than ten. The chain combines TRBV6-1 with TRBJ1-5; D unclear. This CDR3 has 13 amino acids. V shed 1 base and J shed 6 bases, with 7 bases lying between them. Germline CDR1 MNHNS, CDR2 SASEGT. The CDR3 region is CASSEVKSQPQHF. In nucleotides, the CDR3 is TGTGCCAGCAGTGAAGTTAAGAGTCAGCCCCAGCATTTT.

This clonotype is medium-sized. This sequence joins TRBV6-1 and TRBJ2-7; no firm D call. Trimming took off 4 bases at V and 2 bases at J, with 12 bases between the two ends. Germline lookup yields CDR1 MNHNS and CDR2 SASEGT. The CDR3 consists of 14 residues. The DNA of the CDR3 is TGTGCCAGCAGTGTCCCGGGTGGGACCTACGAGCAGTACTTC. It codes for CASSVPGGTYEQYF.

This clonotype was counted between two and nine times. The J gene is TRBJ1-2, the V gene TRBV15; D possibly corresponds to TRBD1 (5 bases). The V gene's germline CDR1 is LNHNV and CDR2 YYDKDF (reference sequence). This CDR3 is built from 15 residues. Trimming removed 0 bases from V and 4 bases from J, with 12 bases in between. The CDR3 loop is CATSRDGTEFYGYTF. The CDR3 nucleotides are TGTGCCACCAGCAGAGACGGGACCGAGTTCTATGGCTACACCTTC.

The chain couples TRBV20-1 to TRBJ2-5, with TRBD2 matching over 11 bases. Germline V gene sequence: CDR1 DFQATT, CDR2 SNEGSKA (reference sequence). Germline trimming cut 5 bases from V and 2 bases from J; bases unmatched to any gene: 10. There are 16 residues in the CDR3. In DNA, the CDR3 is TGCAGTGCTCCCTCCCCGGGACTAGCGGCACAAGAGACCCAGTACTTC. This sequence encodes CSAPSPGLAAQETQYF.

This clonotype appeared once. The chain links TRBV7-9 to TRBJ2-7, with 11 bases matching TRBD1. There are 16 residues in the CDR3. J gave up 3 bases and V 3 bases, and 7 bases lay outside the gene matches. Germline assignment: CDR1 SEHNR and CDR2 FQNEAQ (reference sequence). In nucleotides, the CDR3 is TGTGCCAGCAGCTTTTCCGGACAGGGGGCCAACTACGAGCAGTACTTC. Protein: CASSFSGQGANYEQYF.

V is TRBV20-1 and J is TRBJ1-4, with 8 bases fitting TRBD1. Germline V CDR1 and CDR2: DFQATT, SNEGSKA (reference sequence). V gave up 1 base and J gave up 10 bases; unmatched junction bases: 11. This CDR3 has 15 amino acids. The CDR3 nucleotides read TGCAGTGCTAGAGCGACAGGGGACGGGGGCGGAAAACTGTTTTTT. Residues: CSARATGDGGGKLFF.

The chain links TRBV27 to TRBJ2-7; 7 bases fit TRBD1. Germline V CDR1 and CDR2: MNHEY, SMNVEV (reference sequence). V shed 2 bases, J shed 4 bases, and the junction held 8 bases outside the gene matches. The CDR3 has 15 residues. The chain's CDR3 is CASSLIGTEYYEQYF. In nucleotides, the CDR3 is TGTGCCAGCAGTTTAATCGGGACAGAATATTACGAGCAGTACTTC.

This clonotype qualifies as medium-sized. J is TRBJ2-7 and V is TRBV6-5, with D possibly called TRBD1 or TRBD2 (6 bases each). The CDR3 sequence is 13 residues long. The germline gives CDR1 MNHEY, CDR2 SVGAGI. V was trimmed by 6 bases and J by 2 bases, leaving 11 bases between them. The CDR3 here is CASRQEGAYEQYF. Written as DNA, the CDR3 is TGTGCCAGCAGACAGGAGGGGGCCTACGAGCAGTACTTC.

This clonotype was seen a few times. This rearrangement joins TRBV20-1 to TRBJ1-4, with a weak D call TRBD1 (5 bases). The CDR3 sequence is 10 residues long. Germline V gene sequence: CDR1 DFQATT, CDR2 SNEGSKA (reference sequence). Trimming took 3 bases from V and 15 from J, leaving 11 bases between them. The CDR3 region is CSASGRALFF. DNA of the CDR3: TGCAGTGCTAGTGGCAGGGCGTTGTTTTTT.

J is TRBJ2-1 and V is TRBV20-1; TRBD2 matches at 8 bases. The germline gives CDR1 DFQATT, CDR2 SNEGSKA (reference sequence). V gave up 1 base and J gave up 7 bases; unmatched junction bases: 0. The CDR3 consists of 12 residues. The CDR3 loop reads CSARGGGNEQFF. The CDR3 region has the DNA TGCAGTGCTAGAGGCGGGGGGAATGAGCAGTTCTTC.

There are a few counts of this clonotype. The CDR3 sequence is CASSLNRASSNYGYTF. The CDR3, as DNA: TGTGCCAGCAGCTTAAATCGCGCCAGTTCTAACTATGGCTACACCTTC. This sequence joins TRBV11-2 and TRBJ1-2; D remains unclear. This CDR3 region has 16 residues. V gave up 2 bases and J gave up 0 bases, with 13 bases separating them. Germline V gene lookup returns CDR1 SGHAT and CDR2 FQNNGV.

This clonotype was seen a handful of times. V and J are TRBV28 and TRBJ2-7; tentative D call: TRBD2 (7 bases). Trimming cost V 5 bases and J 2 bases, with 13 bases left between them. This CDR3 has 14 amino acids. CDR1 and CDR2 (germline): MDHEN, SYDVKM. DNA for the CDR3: TGTGCCAGCAGTCTCGGGGGGCGGCCCTACGAGCAGTACTTC. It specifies CASSLGGRPYEQYF.

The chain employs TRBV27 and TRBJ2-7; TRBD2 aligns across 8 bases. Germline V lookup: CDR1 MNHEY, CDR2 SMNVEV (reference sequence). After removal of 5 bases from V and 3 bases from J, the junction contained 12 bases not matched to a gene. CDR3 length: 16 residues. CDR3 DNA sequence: TGTGCCAGCAGTCCCGGGGGGGGGCCGGTAGACTACGAGCAGTACTTC. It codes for CASSPGGGPVDYEQYF.

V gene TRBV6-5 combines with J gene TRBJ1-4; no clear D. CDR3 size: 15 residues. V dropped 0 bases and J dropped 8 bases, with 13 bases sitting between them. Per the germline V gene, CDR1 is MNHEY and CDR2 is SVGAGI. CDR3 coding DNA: TGTGCCAGCAGTTACTCCCCCGCTTCGAAGGAAAAACTGTTTTTT. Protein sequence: CASSYSPASKEKLFF.

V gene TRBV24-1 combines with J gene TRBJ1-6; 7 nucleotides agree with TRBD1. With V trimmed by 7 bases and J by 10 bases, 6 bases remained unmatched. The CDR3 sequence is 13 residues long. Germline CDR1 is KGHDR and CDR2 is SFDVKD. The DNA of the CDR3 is TGTGCCACCAGCGACAGGGACGGGTCACCCCTCCACTTT. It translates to CATSDRDGSPLHF.

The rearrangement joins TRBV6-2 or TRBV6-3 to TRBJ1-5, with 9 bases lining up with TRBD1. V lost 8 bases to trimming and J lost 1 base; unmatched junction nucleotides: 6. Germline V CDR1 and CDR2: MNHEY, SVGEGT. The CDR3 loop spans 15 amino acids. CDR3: CASGGQGGSNQPQHF. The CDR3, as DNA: TGTGCCAGCGGGGGACAGGGAGGGAGCAATCAGCCCCAGCATTTT.

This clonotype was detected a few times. CDR3 bases: TGTGCCAGCAGCCTGGGACCGCCAAGACAAAGTAGTGGGGCCAACGTCCTGACTTTC. Its translation is CASSLGPPRQSSGANVLTF. The gene calls are TRBV28 and TRBJ2-6; D could derive from TRBD1 or TRBD2 (5 bases each). CDR1 and CDR2 (germline): MDHEN, SYDVKM. The germline V and J ends were trimmed by 6 bases and 3 bases, with 24 bases remaining between them. The CDR3 length is 19 residues. Variable domain in full (rest from reference TRBV28 and TRBJ2-6): DVKVTQSSRYLVKRTGEKVFLECVQDMDHENMFWYRQDPGLGLRLIYFSYDVKMKEKGDIPEGYSVSREKKERFSLILESASTNQTSMYLCASSLGPPRQSSGANVLTFGAGSRLTVL.

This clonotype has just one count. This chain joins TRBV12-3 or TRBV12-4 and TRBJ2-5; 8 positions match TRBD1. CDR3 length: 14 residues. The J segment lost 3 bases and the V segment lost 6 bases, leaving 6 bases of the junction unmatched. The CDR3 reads CASSPPDREETQYF. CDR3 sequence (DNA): TGTGCCAGCAGCCCACCGGACAGGGAAGAGACCCAGTACTTC.

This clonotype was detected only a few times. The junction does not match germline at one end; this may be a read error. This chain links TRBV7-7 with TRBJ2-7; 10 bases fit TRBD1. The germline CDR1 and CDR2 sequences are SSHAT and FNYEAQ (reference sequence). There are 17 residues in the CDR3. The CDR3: CASSLAESWDRGPEQYF. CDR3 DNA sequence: TGTGCTAGCAGCTTAGCTGAATCGTGGGACAGGGGCCCCGAGCAGTACTTC. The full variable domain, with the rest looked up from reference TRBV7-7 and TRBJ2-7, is GAGVSQSPRYKVTKRGQDVTLRCDPISSHATLYWYQQALGQGPEFLTYFNYEAQPDKSGLPSDRFSAERPEGSISTLTIQRTEQRDSAMYRCASSLAESWDRGPEQYFGPGTRLTVT.

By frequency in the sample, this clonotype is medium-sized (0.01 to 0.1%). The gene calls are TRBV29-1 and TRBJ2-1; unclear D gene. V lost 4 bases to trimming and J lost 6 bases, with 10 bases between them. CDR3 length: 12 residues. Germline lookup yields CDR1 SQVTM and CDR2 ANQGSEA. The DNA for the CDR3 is TGCAGCGTTGTTGAGGTCCTCAATGAGCAGTTCTTC. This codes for CSVVEVLNEQFF.

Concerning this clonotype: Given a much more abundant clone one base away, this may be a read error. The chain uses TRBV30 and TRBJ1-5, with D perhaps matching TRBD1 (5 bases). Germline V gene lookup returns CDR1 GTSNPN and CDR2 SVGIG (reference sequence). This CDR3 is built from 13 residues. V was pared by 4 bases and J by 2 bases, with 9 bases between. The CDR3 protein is CAWTGGGNQPQHF. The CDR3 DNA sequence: TGTGCCTGGACCGGGGGAGGCAATCAGCCCCAGCATTTT.

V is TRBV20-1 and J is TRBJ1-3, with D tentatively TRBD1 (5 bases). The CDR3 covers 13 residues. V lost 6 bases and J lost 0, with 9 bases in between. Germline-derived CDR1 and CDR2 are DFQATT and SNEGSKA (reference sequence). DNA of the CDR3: TGCAGTGCCCGGACAAACTCTGGAAACACCATATATTTT. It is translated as CSARTNSGNTIYF.

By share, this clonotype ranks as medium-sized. The CDR3, as DNA: TGTGCCAGCAGTGCAAGACAGGGTTACGGCTACACCTTC. Its protein is CASSARQGYGYTF. The chain couples TRBV6-5 to TRBJ1-2, with 7 positions matching TRBD1. The CDR3 consists of 13 residues. With 5 bases clipped from V and 8 bases from J, the junction kept 8 bases outside the gene matches. Germline V gene sequence: CDR1 MNHEY, CDR2 SVGAGI.

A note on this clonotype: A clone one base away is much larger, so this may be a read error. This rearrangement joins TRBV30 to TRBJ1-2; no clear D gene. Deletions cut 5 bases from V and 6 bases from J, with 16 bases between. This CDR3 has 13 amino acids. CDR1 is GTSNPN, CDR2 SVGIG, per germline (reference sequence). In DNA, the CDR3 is TGTGCCTGGGAGCAGGCCCAACGGGATGGCTACACCTTC. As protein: CAWEQAQRDGYTF.

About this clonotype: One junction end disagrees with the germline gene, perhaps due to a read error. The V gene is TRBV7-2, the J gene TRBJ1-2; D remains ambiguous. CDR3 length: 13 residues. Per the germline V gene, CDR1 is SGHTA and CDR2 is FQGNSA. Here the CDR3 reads CASRETINFGYTF. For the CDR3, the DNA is TGTGCCAGCAGGGAGACTATTAACTTTGGCTACACCTTC. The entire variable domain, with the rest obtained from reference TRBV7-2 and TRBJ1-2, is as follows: GAGVSQSPSNKVTEKGKDVELRCDPISGHTALYWYRQSLGQGLEFLIYFQGNSAPDKSGLPSDRFSAERTGGSVSTLTIQRTQQEDSAVYLCASRETINFGYTFGSGTRLTVV.

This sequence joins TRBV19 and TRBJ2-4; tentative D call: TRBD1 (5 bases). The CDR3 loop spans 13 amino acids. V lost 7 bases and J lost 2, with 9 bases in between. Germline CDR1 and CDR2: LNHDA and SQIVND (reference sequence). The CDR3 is CASIGETKNIQYF. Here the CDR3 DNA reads TGTGCCAGTATAGGGGAAACCAAAAACATTCAGTACTTC.

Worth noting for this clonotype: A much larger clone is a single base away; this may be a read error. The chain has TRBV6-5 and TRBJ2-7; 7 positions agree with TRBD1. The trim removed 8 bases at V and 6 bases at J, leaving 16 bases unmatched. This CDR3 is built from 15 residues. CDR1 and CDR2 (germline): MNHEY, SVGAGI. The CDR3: CASGLKGARHSEQYF. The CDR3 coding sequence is TGTGCCAGCGGTTTAAAGGGGGCTCGGCACTCCGAGCAGTACTTC.

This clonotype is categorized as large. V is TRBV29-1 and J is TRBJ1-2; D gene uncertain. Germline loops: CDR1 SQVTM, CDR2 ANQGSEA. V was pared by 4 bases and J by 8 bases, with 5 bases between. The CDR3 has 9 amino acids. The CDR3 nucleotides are TGCAGCGTTGCGCGCGGCTACACCTTC. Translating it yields CSVARGYTF. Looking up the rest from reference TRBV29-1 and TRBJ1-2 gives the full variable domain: SAVISQKPSRDICQRGTSLTIQCQVDSQVTMMFWYRQQPGQSLTLIATANQGSEATYESGFVIDKFPISRPNLTFSTLTVSNMSPEDSSIYLCSVARGYTFGSGTRLTVV.

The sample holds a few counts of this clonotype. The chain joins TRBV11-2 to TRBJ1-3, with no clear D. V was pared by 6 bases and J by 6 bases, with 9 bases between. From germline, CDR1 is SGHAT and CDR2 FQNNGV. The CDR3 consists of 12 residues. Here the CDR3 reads CASRLDPNTIYF. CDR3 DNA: TGTGCCAGCAGGCTGGACCCAAACACCATATATTTT.

The CDR3 reads CASSLSQNTEAFF. Written as DNA, the CDR3 is TGTGCCAGCAGTTTATCTCAGAACACTGAAGCTTTCTTT. The rearrangement links TRBV12-3 or TRBV12-4 to TRBJ1-1; D unclear. The CDR3 totals 13 residues. The ends were cut back, 2 bases at V and 1 base at J, with 5 bases in the middle.

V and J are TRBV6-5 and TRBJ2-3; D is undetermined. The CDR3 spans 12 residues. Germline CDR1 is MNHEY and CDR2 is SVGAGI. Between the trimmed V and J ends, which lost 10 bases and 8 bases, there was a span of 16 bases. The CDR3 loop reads CATNTFLGTQYF. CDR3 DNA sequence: TGTGCCACAAACACCTTCTTGGGTACGCAGTATTTT.

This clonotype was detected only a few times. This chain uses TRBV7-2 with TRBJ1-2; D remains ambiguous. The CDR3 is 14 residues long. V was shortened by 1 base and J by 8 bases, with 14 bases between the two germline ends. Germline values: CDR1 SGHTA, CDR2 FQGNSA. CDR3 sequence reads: CASSLEQLIGGYTF. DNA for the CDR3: TGTGCCAGCAGCTTAGAACAGCTCATTGGGGGCTACACCTTC.